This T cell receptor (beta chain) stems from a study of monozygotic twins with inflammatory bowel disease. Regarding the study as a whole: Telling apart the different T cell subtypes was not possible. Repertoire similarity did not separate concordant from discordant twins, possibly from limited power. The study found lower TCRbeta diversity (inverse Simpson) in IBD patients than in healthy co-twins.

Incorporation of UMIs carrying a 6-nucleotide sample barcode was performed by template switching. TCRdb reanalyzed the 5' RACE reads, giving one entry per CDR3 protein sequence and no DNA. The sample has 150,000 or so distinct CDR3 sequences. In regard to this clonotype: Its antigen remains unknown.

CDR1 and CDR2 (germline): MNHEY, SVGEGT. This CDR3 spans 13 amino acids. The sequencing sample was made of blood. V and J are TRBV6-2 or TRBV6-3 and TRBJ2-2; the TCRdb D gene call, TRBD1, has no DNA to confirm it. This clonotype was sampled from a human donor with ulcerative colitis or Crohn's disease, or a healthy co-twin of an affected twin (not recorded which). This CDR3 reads CASSFFGGGELFF.